This T cell receptor (beta chain) comes out of a study of cytomegalovirus exposure and HLA in healthy donors. The V gene's germline CDR1 is SGDLS and CDR2 YYNGEE. CDR3 size: 14 residues. V lost 4 bases to trimming and J lost 3 bases, with 13 bases between them. On this clone itself: As yet, its antigen is unknown.

Study outcomes and limitations: Most observed TCR sequences were rare, whereas some public TCRs were detected in many donors. Reports showed the classifier diagnosing cytomegalovirus status with high specificity and sensitivity. That first-cohort TCR clusters tended to co-occur in the roughly 130 validation repertoires was found in a later analysis. The study listed about 150 cytomegalovirus-associated TCR beta chains.

Sequenced by immunoSEQ multiplex PCR; TCRdb stores in-frame clones only, minus some. The sample shows about 120,000 clones, 70% to 90% of them seen only once. Sequenced material: PBMCs. This clonotype was obtained from a young woman in good health and CMV-seronegative. The chain employs TRBV9 and TRBJ1-1; no firm D call. The CDR3 protein is CASSPRLRDTEAFF. The CDR3 DNA follows: TGTGCCAGCAGCCCCCGACTGAGGGACACTGAAGCTTTCTTT.